Described below is a single T cell receptor beta chain sequence and its context. Its antigen is still unknown. This sample is drawn from a study of T cells after yellow fever vaccination. The junction had 7 bases not matched to a gene; V was cut back by 4 bases and J by 2 bases. The CDR3 spans 16 residues. Germline loops: CDR1 SGHTA, CDR2 FQGNSA. Production of TCR cDNA was by 5'RACE template switching, which also added a universal primer site and UMIs. TCRdb called the 5' RACE reads again in MiXCR, with one record for every CDR3 protein. The repertoire holds a few hundred thousand distinct CDR3 sequences, with around 20% as singletons. Regarding the study as a whole: Among primary-vaccination clones, most reappeared after the booster, at around 97% for CD4 and roughly 88% for CD8. Abundant bulk-population clonotypes could contaminate the FACS-sorted repertoires.

The specimen comprised PBMCs, sampled before the yellow fever booster vaccination. The chain uses TRBV7-2 and TRBJ2-3; 9 bases map to TRBD2. The source of this sequence is a man aged 18 to 29 who received the YFV17D yellow fever vaccine. The CDR3 sequence: CASSSTSGWVTDTQYF. CDR3 sequence (DNA): TGTGCCAGCAGCTCTACTAGCGGGTGGGTCACAGATACGCAGTATTTT.